One and the same sample provided the 25 T cell receptor beta chains below, sequenced in a study of blood T cell repertoires in COVID-19. Produced via immunoSEQ multiplex PCR; TCRdb's table is partial and in-frame only. The sample records nearly 50,000 clones, approximately 86% being singletons. Sequencing was performed on peripheral blood. The receptor source for this set is a man aged 35 to 55 with active COVID-19.

V gene TRBV28 combines with J gene TRBJ1-5; perhaps TRBD1 as D (6 bases). CDR3 length: 15 residues. The V gene's germline CDR1 is MDHEN and CDR2 SYDVKM. Deletions cut 4 bases from V and 0 bases from J, with 10 bases between. The CDR3 loop is CASSSGTPSNQPQHF. DNA of the CDR3: TGTGCCAGCAGTTCGGGGACACCTAGCAATCAGCCCCAGCATTTT.

The V and J genes are TRBV20-1 and TRBJ1-1; D unresolved. V was cut by 4 bases and J by 11 bases, with 11 bases left in between. Per the germline V gene, CDR1 is DFQATT and CDR2 is SNEGSKA (reference sequence). The CDR3 extends over 10 amino acids. The CDR3 here is CSAKRVEAFF. In DNA, the CDR3 is TGCAGTGCTAAACGGGTTGAGGCTTTCTTT.

The count of this clone is one. The chain links TRBV6-4 to TRBJ1-2; TRBD1 matches at 10 bases. The CDR3 spans 16 residues. Germline values: CDR1 MRHNA, CDR2 SNTAGT. Trimming removed 6 bases from V and 5 bases from J; junction bases left unmatched: 12. The CDR3 nucleotides read TGTGCCAGCAGCGGGCCTGTAGGACAGGGGGAGTATGGCTACACCTTC. Encoded protein: CASSGPVGQGEYGYTF.

The chain employs TRBV7-2 and TRBJ2-7; D is unresolved. Germline V lookup: CDR1 SGHTA, CDR2 FQGNSA. The CDR3 covers 12 residues. V lost 5 bases, J lost 3 bases, and 8 bases lay in between. CDR3 in DNA: TGTGCCAGCAGCGAGCTAGGCTACGAGCAGTACTTC. Its protein is CASSELGYEQYF.

In its sample, this clone was seen once. The rearrangement joins TRBV27 to TRBJ2-7, with 9 bases matching TRBD1. V shed 9 bases, J shed 2 bases, and the junction held 5 bases outside the gene matches. The CDR3 length is 13 residues. Germline CDR1 is MNHEY and CDR2 is SMNVEV (reference sequence). The DNA of the CDR3 is TGTGCCAGTGGACAGGGGAGGACCTACGAGCAGTACTTC. Translation: CASGQGRTYEQYF.

The rearrangement links TRBV5-4 to TRBJ1-6; unclear D gene. The CDR3 has 13 residues. V lost 0 bases to trimming and J lost 5 bases, with 3 bases between them. The germline gives CDR1 SGHNT, CDR2 YYREEE (reference sequence). The CDR3 sequence: CASSLVNNSPLHF. In nucleotides, the CDR3 is TGTGCCAGCAGCTTGGTAAATAATTCACCCCTCCACTTT.

Many counts were recorded for this clone. This sequence joins TRBV28 and TRBJ1-1; D gene unclear. The CDR3 consists of 15 residues. Germline V gene data show CDR1 as MDHEN and CDR2 as SYDVKM. Trimming took off 3 bases at V and 5 bases at J, with 16 bases between the two ends. The CDR3 sequence is CASSLSEGRKTEAFF. The CDR3 coding sequence is TGTGCCAGCAGTTTGTCGGAGGGAAGGAAGACTGAAGCTTTCTTT. Full variable domain (rest looked up from reference TRBV28 and TRBJ1-1): DVKVTQSSRYLVKRTGEKVFLECVQDMDHENMFWYRQDPGLGLRLIYFSYDVKMKEKGDIPEGYSVSREKKERFSLILESASTNQTSMYLCASSLSEGRKTEAFFGQGTRLTVV.

The chain recombines TRBV11-3 with TRBJ2-2; 8 bases agree with TRBD2. Germline V gene lookup returns CDR1 SGHNT and CDR2 YENEEA. CDR3 size: 15 residues. Trimming at V came to 4 bases and at J to 4 bases, leaving 5 bases not matched to a gene. The CDR3: CASSSRTSFTGELFF. CDR3 coding DNA: TGTGCCAGCAGCTCCCGGACTAGCTTCACCGGGGAGCTGTTTTTT.

The chain employs TRBV27 and TRBJ2-7, with TRBD2 identical over 7 bases. With 8 bases clipped from V and 7 bases from J, the junction kept 11 bases outside the gene matches. The CDR3 consists of 13 residues. The germline CDR1 and CDR2 sequences are MNHEY and SMNVEV (reference sequence). In DNA form, the CDR3 reads TGTGCCAGCCGATCCGCGACTAGCTGGGAGCAGTACTTC. Translating gives CASRSATSWEQYF.

This clone was detected only once. The genes are TRBV29-1 and TRBJ1-1, with D perhaps TRBD1 (6 bases). Germline V gene data show CDR1 as SQVTM and CDR2 as ANQGSEA. The CDR3 has 14 amino acids. Trimming pared 3 bases from V and 5 bases from J, leaving 16 bases between. This CDR3 reads CSVDVRGGNTEAFF. DNA for the CDR3: TGCAGCGTTGATGTGAGAGGGGGAAATACTGAAGCTTTCTTT.

A few counts support this clone. V gene TRBV7-8 combines with J gene TRBJ2-7; D might be TRBD2 (6 bases). The CDR3 extends over 14 amino acids. From germline, CDR1 is SGHVS and CDR2 FQNEAQ. With 0 bases removed from V and 5 bases from J, the gap between germline ends came to 11 bases. CDR3 sequence: CASSLAAWRDEQYF. CDR3 bases: TGTGCCAGCAGCTTAGCCGCTTGGAGGGACGAGCAGTACTTC.

The chain links TRBV6-6 to TRBJ1-2; a weak D match, TRBD1 (5 bases). Deletions cut 5 bases from V and 6 bases from J, with 25 bases between. This CDR3 comprises 17 residues. Germline V gives CDR1 MNHNY, CDR2 SVGAGI (reference sequence). CDR3 protein: CASSQLKVIGGVDGYTF. Here the CDR3 DNA reads TGTGCCAGCAGTCAGTTAAAGGTCATCGGGGGGGTGGATGGCTACACCTTC.

The chain joins TRBV25-1 to TRBJ2-7; D possibly corresponds to TRBD1 (6 bases). Germline-derived CDR1 and CDR2 are MGHDK and SYGVNS. The V end lost 0 bases, the J end lost 6 bases, and 12 bases lay between the germline ends. There are 14 residues in the CDR3. CDR3 nucleotide sequence: TGTGCCAGCAGTGAATATAACAGGGTATTCGAGCAGTACTTC. Amino acid sequence: CASSEYNRVFEQYF.

The V and J genes are TRBV7-9 and TRBJ2-5; 7 bases match TRBD2. This CDR3 spans 17 amino acids. Germline V gene data show CDR1 as SEHNR and CDR2 as FQNEAQ (reference sequence). The V gene end was trimmed by 2 bases and the J gene end by 1 base; junction bases not matched to a gene: 10. CDR3 DNA: TGTGCCAGCAGCTTAAATTATAGGGGCGGGAGCCAAGAGACCCAGTACTTC. This encodes CASSLNYRGGSQETQYF.

The genes are TRBV30 and TRBJ1-2; the D gene is possibly TRBD1 (6 bases). The V end lost 4 bases, the J end lost 3 bases, and 15 bases lay between the germline ends. The germline gives CDR1 GTSNPN, CDR2 SVGIG (reference sequence). The CDR3 sequence is 14 residues long. CDR3 bases: TGTGCCTGGACACGGACAGACAATTACTATGGCTACACCTTC. This codes for CAWTRTDNYYGYTF.

The J gene is TRBJ2-7, the V gene TRBV28; 10 bases match TRBD1. CDR1 and CDR2 (germline): MDHEN, SYDVKM. The CDR3 is 14 residues long. After removal of 5 bases from V and 5 bases from J, the junction contained 6 bases not matched to a gene. CDR3 sequence (DNA): TGTGCCAGCAGTCCGACAGGGGGCAGGAACGAGCAGTACTTC. This gives the protein CASSPTGGRNEQYF.

The chain links TRBV6-5 to TRBJ1-6, with 9 bases aligning to TRBD1. J gave up 7 bases and V 7 bases, and 8 bases lay outside the gene matches. The CDR3 is 15 residues long. CDR1 and CDR2 from the germline V gene are MNHEY and SVGAGI. The CDR3 sequence is CASNQQGALNSPLHF. The CDR3 nucleotides read TGTGCCAGCAATCAACAGGGGGCACTGAATTCACCCCTCCACTTT.

The genes are TRBV24-1 and TRBJ2-5; D is unclear. Germline V gene data show CDR1 as KGHDR and CDR2 as SFDVKD. This CDR3 spans 13 amino acids. V gave up 3 bases and J gave up 6 bases, with 10 bases separating them. CDR3 loop: CATSDASLQTQYF. The CDR3 region has the DNA TGTGCCACCAGTGATGCCAGTCTCCAGACCCAGTACTTC.

The chain joins TRBV13 to TRBJ2-7; TRBD2 aligns across 11 bases. Unmatched junction bases numbered 5, after V lost 5 bases and J lost 5 bases. This CDR3 has 14 amino acids. In germline, CDR1 is PRHDT, CDR2 FYEKMQ (reference sequence). The CDR3 here is CASSIAGGTDEQYF. The CDR3 DNA reads TGTGCCAGCAGCATAGCGGGAGGGACCGACGAGCAGTACTTC. The full variable domain, in which reference TRBV13 and TRBJ2-7 provide the parts outside the CDR3, is AAGVIQSPRHLIKEKRETATLKCYPIPRHDTVYWYQQGPGQDPQFLISFYEKMQSDKGSIPDRFSAQQFSDYHSELNMSSLELGDSALYFCASSIAGGTDEQYFGPGTRLTVT.

The chain has TRBV30 and TRBJ1-1, with a tentative D call TRBD1 (6 bases). The CDR3 has 14 residues. Germline V gives CDR1 GTSNPN, CDR2 SVGIG (reference sequence). V was clipped by 1 base and J by 1 base, with 10 bases between them. The CDR3 DNA reads TGTGCCTGGAGTGCAGGGGCAGGGAACACTGAAGCTTTCTTT. Protein sequence: CAWSAGAGNTEAFF.

V is TRBV7-9 and J is TRBJ1-2; D uncertain. The length of the CDR3 is 16 residues. Germline assignment: CDR1 SEHNR and CDR2 FQNEAQ (reference sequence). V dropped 5 bases and J dropped 7 bases, with 23 bases sitting between them. The CDR3 region is CASSLSRPDWEAGYTF. CDR3 in DNA: TGTGCCAGCAGCCTAAGCCGGCCGGACTGGGAGGCTGGCTACACCTTC.

J is TRBJ1-3 and V is TRBV5-8; 8 nucleotides agree with TRBD1. Trimming at V came to 2 bases and at J to 4 bases, leaving 8 bases not matched to a gene. Germline V lookup: CDR1 SGHTS, CDR2 YDEGEE. CDR3 length equals 16 residues. The DNA of the CDR3 is TGTGCCAGCAGCTTACAGGGGGAGGACGCCGGAAACACCATATATTTT. It translates to CASSLQGEDAGNTIYF.

The CDR3 nucleotides read TGTGCCAGCAGCCCCGGGACTAGTTCAGATACGCAGTATTTT. The encoded protein is CASSPGTSSDTQYF. The gene calls are TRBV6-6 and TRBJ2-3, with 8 bases matching TRBD2. With 6 bases clipped from V and 4 bases from J, the junction kept 6 bases outside the gene matches. The CDR3 runs 14 residues. Looked up from germline, CDR1 is MNHNY and CDR2 is SVGAGI (reference sequence).

The chain joins TRBV28 to TRBJ1-4, with 10 bases aligning to TRBD1. From germline, CDR1 is MDHEN and CDR2 SYDVKM. Trimming removed 7 bases from V and 8 bases from J; junction bases left unmatched: 13. The CDR3 extends over 16 amino acids. The CDR3 coding sequence is TGTGCCAGCATCCCATATCGGGACAGGGGCAGGGAAAAACTGTTTTTT. This codes for CASIPYRDRGREKLFF. Variable domain in full (rest from reference TRBV28 and TRBJ1-4): DVKVTQSSRYLVKRTGEKVFLECVQDMDHENMFWYRQDPGLGLRLIYFSYDVKMKEKGDIPEGYSVSREKKERFSLILESASTNQTSMYLCASIPYRDRGREKLFFGSGTQLSVL.

The CDR3, as DNA: TGTGCCTGGTGTCCTTGCGAGAACACTGAAGCTTTCTTT. Translating it yields CAWCPCENTEAFF. V is TRBV21-1 and J is TRBJ1-1. TRBV21-1 counts as a pseudogene. This CDR3 region has 13 residues.